The rows below give T cell receptor beta chains drawn from one sample of a study of human T cells and chemical hapten exposure. TCRdb redid the calling of the RACE reads with MiXCR, one entry per CDR3 protein. The table includes approximately 80,000 distinct CDR3 sequences, roughly 10% detected once. The sequences come from whole blood, collected in connection with sensitization to the hapten diphenylcyclopropenone (DPC). The receptors stem from a woman between 25 and 40 years old with alopecia areata. Some clones in this sample may be carry-over from other donors' samples. CDR3s include the opening cysteine and the closing phenylalanine or tryptophan. A D gene is named only where the DNA matches it firmly. The size field is filled for only some rows; it gives once, few, many or a size class.

- | many | TRBJ2-3 | TRBV25-1 | TGTGCCAGCAGTGATCTTGTAGATACGCAGTATTTT | CASSDLVDTQYF
- | few | TRBJ2-7 | TRBV29-1 | TGCAGCGTATCGGGGACCTACGAGCAGTACTTC | CSVSGTYEQYF
- | many | TRBJ1-3 | TRBV7-6 | TGTGCCAGCAGCTTGTCAACGCATTCCTCTGGAAACACCATATATTTT | CASSLSTHSSGNTIYF
- | - | TRBJ1-5 | TRBV4-2 | TGTGCCAGCAGCCCCGGACAGAAGGAGAGCAATCAGCCCCAGCATTTT | CASSPGQKESNQPQHF
- | many | TRBJ2-5 | TRBV29-1 | TGCAGCGTTGGAGAGGAGACCCAGTACTTC | CSVGEETQYF
- | few | TRBJ1-4 | TRBV7-8 | TGTGCCAGCAGCTTCAACCTCCCCCTCAGGGGAGATAATGAAAAACTGTTTTTT | CASSFNLPLRGDNEKLFF
- | few | TRBJ1-1 | TRBV28 | TGTGCCAGCAGTTTCGCGACCACTGAAGCTTTCTTT | CASSFATTEAFF
TRBD2 | many | TRBJ2-1 | TRBV29-1 | TGCAGCGTTTATGGGACTAGCGGCCTCAATGAGCAGTTCTTC | CSVYGTSGLNEQFF
TRBD1 | few | TRBJ1-1 | TRBV20-1 | TGCAGTGCTAGGCATACCGGGACAGTCGAAGCTTTCTTT | CSARHTGTVEAFF
- | few | TRBJ1-5 | TRBV28 | TGTGCCAGCACCACCCCAGTTGGGGTCCCTAGCAATCAGCCCCAGCATTTT | CASTTPVGVPSNQPQHF
TRBD1 | many | TRBJ1-4 | TRBV6-5 | TGTGCCAGCAGTTTAGACAGGGGAAGTGAAAAACTGTTTTTT | CASSLDRGSEKLFF
- | few | TRBJ1-1 | TRBV3-1 | TGTGCCAGCAGCCGAGAGGAGAACACTGAAGCTTTCTTT | CASSREENTEAFF
- | many | TRBJ2-5 | TRBV28 | TGTGCCAGCAGTTTGTCGAACCTGCCAGAGACCCAGTACTTC | CASSLSNLPETQYF
- | many | TRBJ2-3 | TRBV19 | TGTGCCAGTAGTTGGACGGTCACAGATACGCAGTATTTT | CASSWTVTDTQYF
- | many | TRBJ1-1 | TRBV7-3 | TGTGCCAGCAGCTTAAGTGGGGAAAACACTGAAGCTTTCTTT | CASSLSGENTEAFF
TRBD2 | many | TRBJ2-7 | TRBV19 | TGTGCCAGTGGCGGGGGTTCGGCCTACGAGCAGTACTTC | CASGGGSAYEQYF
- | many | TRBJ2-2 | TRBV5-1 | TGCGCCAGCAGTGACAAGTCGAACACCGGGGAGCTGTTTTTT | CASSDKSNTGELFF
TRBD2 | - | TRBJ2-1 | TRBV6-1 | TGTGCCACAGATCTAGCGGCTGAGCAGTTCTTC | CATDLAAEQFF
- | - | TRBJ2-1 | TRBV13 | TGTGCCAGCAGCCCTGATTGGGGCTCCTACAATGAGCAGTTCTTC | CASSPDWGSYNEQFF
- | many | TRBJ1-6 | TRBV19 | TGTGCCAGTAGTATCGAAGGACAGCGCTCCTATAATTCACCCCTCCACTTT | CASSIEGQRSYNSPLHF
- | many | TRBJ2-7 | TRBV2 | TGTGCCAGCACGGGGGCCCACTACGAGCAGTACTTC | CASTGAHYEQYF
- | many | TRBJ1-1 | TRBV28 | TGTGCCAGCAGTTTATACGAATGGGTTATGAACACTGAAGCTTTCTTT | CASSLYEWVMNTEAFF
TRBD1 | many | TRBJ1-4 | TRBV4-1 | TGCGCCAGCAGCCCCTCAAGAACAGGGGCTGAAAAACTGTTTTTT | CASSPSRTGAEKLFF
- | many | TRBJ1-3 | TRBV28 | TGTGCCAGCAGTTTTGACACCATATATTTT | CASSFDTIYF
- | few | TRBJ2-2 | TRBV18 | TGTGTCAGCTCACTTGCTCAGACCCAGACCGGGGAGCTGTTTTTT | CVSSLAQTQTGELFF
- | many | TRBJ2-4 | TRBV12-3/TRBV12-4 | TGTGCCAGTCTTCTTCGGGGTGCCGGGGACATTCAGTACTTC | CASLLRGAGDIQYF
TRBD1 | many | TRBJ1-2 | TRBV6-1 | TGTGCCAGCAGTGAACTGAGACAGGGGGTTGGGCGCTATGGCTACACCTTC | CASSELRQGVGRYGYTF
- | many | TRBJ2-7 | TRBV20-1 | TGCAGTGCGAGGTGGGGGTCGGGGAACGAGCAGTACTTC | CSARWGSGNEQYF
TRBD2 | many | TRBJ2-5 | TRBV10-2 | TGCGCCAGCAGAGGACTAGCGGGAGAAGAGACCCAGTACTTC | CASRGLAGEETQYF
- | many | TRBJ2-6 | TRBV25-1 | TGTGCCAGCAGTGAAGCTGGGGCCAACGTCCTGACTTTC | CASSEAGANVLTF
TRBD2 | - | TRBJ2-1 | TRBV29-1 | TGCAGCGTCACCGGGACTAGCGGGAGCGGTCGCAATGAGCAGTTCTTC | CSVTGTSGSGRNEQFF
- | many | TRBJ1-6 | TRBV7-8 | TGTGCCAGCAGCTTAGAGAACAGGAACATAGTATCACCCCTCCACTTT | CASSLENRNIVSPLHF
- | many | TRBJ1-5 | TRBV29-1 | TGCAGCGTTGTTACCCCTGGGCCGGGTCAGCCCCAGCATTTT | CSVVTPGPGQPQHF
- | many | TRBJ2-3 | TRBV7-2 | TGTGCCAGCAGCCCTCGCACAGATACGCAGTATTTT | CASSPRTDTQYF
TRBD2 | few | TRBJ2-2 | TRBV20-1 | TGCAGTGCTAGACTAGCGGGGGGGCCGGTCACCGGGGAGCTGTTTTTT | CSARLAGGPVTGELFF
TRBD2 | many | TRBJ2-3 | TRBV7-8 | TGTGCCAGCAGCCTATTACGGGGGACTAGCGAGAATGGGGATACGCAGTATTTT | CASSLLRGTSENGDTQYF
TRBD1 | many | TRBJ1-5 | TRBV6-6 | TGTGCCAGCAGTCCCAGGGGGAGCAATCAGCCCCAGCATTTT | CASSPRGSNQPQHF
TRBD2 | many | TRBJ2-3 | TRBV12-3/TRBV12-4 | TGTGCCAGCACCCTTCGGGGGGCAGATACGCAGTATTTT | CASTLRGADTQYF
TRBD1 | many | TRBJ2-5 | TRBV20-1 | TGCAGTGCGGACAGGGGATTAGAGACCCAGTACTTC | CSADRGLETQYF